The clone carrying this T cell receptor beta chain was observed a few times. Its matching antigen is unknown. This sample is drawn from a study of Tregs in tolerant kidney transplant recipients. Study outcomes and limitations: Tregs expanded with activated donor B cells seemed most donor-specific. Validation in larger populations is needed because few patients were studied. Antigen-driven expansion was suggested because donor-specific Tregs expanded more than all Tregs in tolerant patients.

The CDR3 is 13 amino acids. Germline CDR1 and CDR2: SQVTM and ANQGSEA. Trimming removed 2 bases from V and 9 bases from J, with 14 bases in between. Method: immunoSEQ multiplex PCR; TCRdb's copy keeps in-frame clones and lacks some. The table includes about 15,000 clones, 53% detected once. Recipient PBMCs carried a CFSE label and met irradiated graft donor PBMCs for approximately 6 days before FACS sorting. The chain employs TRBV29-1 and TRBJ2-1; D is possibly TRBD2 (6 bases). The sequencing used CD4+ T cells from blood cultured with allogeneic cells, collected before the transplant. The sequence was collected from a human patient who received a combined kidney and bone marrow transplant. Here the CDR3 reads CSVERQRLGEQFF. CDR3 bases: TGCAGCGTTGAAAGACAGCGACTAGGTGAGCAGTTCTTC.